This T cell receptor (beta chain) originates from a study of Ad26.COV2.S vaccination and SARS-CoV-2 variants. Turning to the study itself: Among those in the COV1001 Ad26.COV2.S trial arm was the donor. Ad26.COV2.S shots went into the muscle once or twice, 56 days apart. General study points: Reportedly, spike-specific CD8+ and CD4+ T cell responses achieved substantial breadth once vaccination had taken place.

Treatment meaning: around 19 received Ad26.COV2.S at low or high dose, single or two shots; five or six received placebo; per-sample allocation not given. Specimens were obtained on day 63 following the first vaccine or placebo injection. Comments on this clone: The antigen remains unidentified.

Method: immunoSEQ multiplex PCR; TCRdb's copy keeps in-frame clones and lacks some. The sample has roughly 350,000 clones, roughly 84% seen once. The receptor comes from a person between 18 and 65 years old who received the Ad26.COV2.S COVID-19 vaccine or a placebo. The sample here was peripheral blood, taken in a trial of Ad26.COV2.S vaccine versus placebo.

The DNA of the CDR3 is TGTGCCAGCAGCAGGGGGGACACTGAAGCTTTCTTT. This translates into CASSRGDTEAFF. The chain joins TRBV9 to TRBJ1-1; D may be TRBD1 (6 bases). Looked up from germline, CDR1 is SGDLS and CDR2 is YYNGEE. Trimming took 4 bases from V and 3 from J, leaving 7 bases between them. The CDR3 length is 12 residues.